One and the same sample provided the 9 T cell receptor beta chains below, sequenced in a study of chronic HIV infection and antiretroviral therapy. Each CDR3 protein is one row after TCRdb ran MiXCR on the 5' RACE reads. The table includes tens of thousands of distinct CDR3 sequences, about 8.9% detected once. Sequences were obtained from peripheral blood. The origin of the receptors is an adult who had HIV and had not received antiretroviral therapy, or was an uninfected healthy control (not recorded which).

This clonotype has a handful of counts. The chain links TRBV14 to TRBJ2-7; D gene unclear. Trimming pared 0 bases from V and 4 bases from J, leaving 10 bases between. This CDR3 is built from 14 residues. The germline V gene encodes CDR1 SGHDN and CDR2 FVKESK. In DNA, the CDR3 is TGTGCCAGCAGCCAAGAGCGTCTAGGTTACGAGCAGTACTTC. Translating gives CASSQERLGYEQYF.

This clonotype was seen many times. The chain recombines TRBV7-8 with TRBJ2-1, with 11 positions matching TRBD2. Germline V gives CDR1 SGHVS, CDR2 FQNEAQ. The J segment lost 7 bases and the V segment lost 4 bases, leaving 12 bases of the junction unmatched. The CDR3 extends over 17 amino acids. DNA for the CDR3: TGTGCCAGCAGCTCCTTCGATACTAGCGGGAGAGGTAATGAGCAGTTCTTC. This sequence encodes CASSSFDTSGRGNEQFF.

The chain links TRBV3-1 to TRBJ2-7, with TRBD2 matching over 7 bases. J was trimmed by 3 bases and V by 4 bases; bases with no gene match: 6. Germline CDR1 reads LGHDT; CDR2 reads YNNKEL (reference sequence). This CDR3 contains 14 residues. This chain's CDR3 is CASSLGLDIYEQYF. CDR3 nucleotide sequence: TGTGCCAGCAGCCTTGGACTAGATATCTACGAGCAGTACTTC.

This clonotype was counted at least ten times. The chain recombines TRBV6-1 with TRBJ2-7; D may correspond to TRBD1 or TRBD2 (5 bases each). V gave up 5 bases and J gave up 5 bases, with 16 bases separating them. This CDR3 comprises 14 residues. Germline CDR1 MNHNS, CDR2 SASEGT. The chain's CDR3 is CASSFPRDLNEQYF. The CDR3 nucleotides are TGTGCCAGCAGTTTCCCCAGGGACCTTAACGAGCAGTACTTC.

This clonotype was seen more than once but under ten times. The gene calls are TRBV6-5 and TRBJ2-3; the D call may be TRBD1 or TRBD2 (5 bases each). The germline CDR1 and CDR2 sequences are MNHEY and SVGAGI. This CDR3 has 15 amino acids. Trimming shortened V by 6 bases and J by 1 base, and 14 bases separated the two germline ends. For the CDR3, the DNA is TGTGCCAGCAGCACTAGGGACCCCCGCACAGATACGCAGTATTTT. Protein product: CASSTRDPRTDTQYF.

This clonotype was seen a handful of times. The genes are TRBV2 and TRBJ1-2; weak D call: TRBD1 (6 bases). The CDR3 is 14 amino acids. Germline CDR1 reads SNHLY; CDR2 reads FYNNEI. Trimming pared 5 bases from V and 0 bases from J, leaving 10 bases between. CDR3: CASSRTESNYGYTF. The CDR3 region has the DNA TGTGCCAGCAGTCGGACAGAGTCTAACTATGGCTACACCTTC.

In its sample, this clonotype was seen many times. The V gene is TRBV29-1, the J gene TRBJ1-3; 10 bases match TRBD1. The germline gives CDR1 SQVTM, CDR2 ANQGSEA. This CDR3 contains 17 residues. The V and J ends lost 0 bases and 4 bases, in that order; junction bases with no gene match: 9. CDR3 sequence: CSVEDPGTGDGGNTIYF. The CDR3 DNA reads TGCAGCGTTGAAGATCCCGGGACAGGGGATGGAGGAAACACCATATATTTT.

This clonotype was observed at least ten times. This chain joins TRBV5-1 and TRBJ2-3; 8 nucleotides align to TRBD1. The CDR3 has 15 residues. Per the germline V gene, CDR1 is SGHRS and CDR2 is YFSETQ. J was trimmed by 5 bases and V by 4 bases; bases with no gene match: 9. The CDR3 spells CASSPRQGTRDTQYF. Written as DNA, the CDR3 is TGCGCCAGCAGCCCGAGACAGGGGACAAGAGATACGCAGTATTTT.

This clonotype was seen ten or more times. The V gene is TRBV9, the J gene TRBJ2-7; TRBD2 matches 11 bases. V lost 1 base to trimming and J lost 7 bases; unmatched junction nucleotides: 4. Germline V gives CDR1 SGDLS, CDR2 YYNGEE. The CDR3 is made up of 14 amino acids. The CDR3 region is CASSVTSGSFEQYF. DNA of the CDR3: TGTGCCAGCAGCGTAACTAGCGGGAGCTTTGAGCAGTACTTC. Filled out from reference TRBV9 and TRBJ2-7, the complete variable domain reads DSGVTQTPKHLITATGQRVTLRCSPRSGDLSVYWYQQSLDQGLQFLIQYYNGEERAKGNILERFSAQQFPDLHSELNLSSLELGDSALYFCASSVTSGSFEQYFGPGTRLTVT.